The 5 T cell receptor beta chains below all came from one sample that was sequenced in a study of CD8 T cells in Susac syndrome. Reverse transcription of roughly 0.45 to 1 ug RNA used random hexamers. MiXCR, run by TCRdb on the immunoSEQ multiplex PCR reads, gives a single entry per CDR3 protein. The data contain roughly 120,000 distinct CDR3 sequences, around 96% of them singletons. Sample: CD4+ T cells from PBMCs. All receptors come from a human donor in good health.

A single count supports this clonotype. V gene TRBV5-1 combines with J gene TRBJ2-1; D ambiguous. This CDR3 region has 12 residues. Germline assignment: CDR1 SGHRS and CDR2 YFSETQ. Trimming stripped 3 bases from V and 7 bases from J, with 8 bases between. CDR3 sequence reads: CASSSSMNEQFF. CDR3 in DNA: TGCGCCAGCAGCTCTTCTATGAATGAGCAGTTCTTC.

The gene calls are TRBV11-2 and TRBJ2-2; 9 nucleotides agree with TRBD2. The CDR3 spans 16 residues. CDR1 is SGHAT, CDR2 FQNNGV, per germline. J gave up 1 base and V 5 bases, and 5 bases lay outside the gene matches. For the CDR3, the DNA is TGTGCCAGCAGCCAAAATAGCGGGAGGAACACCGGGGAGCTGTTTTTT. This encodes CASSQNSGRNTGELFF.

The chain is built from TRBV19 and TRBJ1-1, with TRBD1 identical over 8 bases. The junction had 5 bases not matched to a gene; V was cut back by 4 bases and J by 1 base. Germline V gene lookup returns CDR1 LNHDA and CDR2 SQIVND (reference sequence). The CDR3 sequence is 15 residues long. The CDR3 sequence is CASSRQGTRNTEAFF. In DNA form, the CDR3 reads TGTGCCAGTAGTAGACAGGGGACTCGGAACACTGAAGCTTTCTTT.

The J gene is TRBJ2-7, the V gene TRBV7-9; D is unclear. The CDR3 runs to 14 residues. Between the trimmed V and J ends, which lost 2 bases and 6 bases, there was a span of 14 bases. Germline assignment: CDR1 SEHNR and CDR2 FQNEAQ (reference sequence). The CDR3 spells CASSLMVAVPEQYF. The CDR3 DNA reads TGTGCCAGCAGCTTAATGGTGGCGGTCCCCGAGCAGTACTTC.

The chain links TRBV19 to TRBJ1-1; 9 bases are a match to TRBD1. In germline, CDR1 is LNHDA, CDR2 SQIVND (reference sequence). V shed 1 base and J 4 bases; nucleotides not matched to a gene: 4. CDR3 length: 15 residues. The chain's CDR3 is CASSIGTGVLTEAFF. In DNA, the CDR3 is TGTGCCAGTAGTATAGGGACAGGGGTACTCACTGAAGCTTTCTTT.